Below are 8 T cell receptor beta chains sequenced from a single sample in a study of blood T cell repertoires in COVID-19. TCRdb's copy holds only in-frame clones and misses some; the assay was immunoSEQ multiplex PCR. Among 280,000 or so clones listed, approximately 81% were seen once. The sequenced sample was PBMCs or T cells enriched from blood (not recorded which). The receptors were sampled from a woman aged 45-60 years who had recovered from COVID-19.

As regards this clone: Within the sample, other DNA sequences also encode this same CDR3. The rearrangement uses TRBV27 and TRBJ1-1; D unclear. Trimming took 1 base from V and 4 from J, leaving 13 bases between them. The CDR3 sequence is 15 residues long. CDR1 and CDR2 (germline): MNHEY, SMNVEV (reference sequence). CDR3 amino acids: CASSLYALSGTEAFF. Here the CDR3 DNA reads TGTGCCAGCAGTTTATACGCGTTGTCTGGCACTGAAGCTTTCTTT.

Written as DNA, the CDR3 is TGTGCCACCAGTGATTCCGGGACAGGGATCGGATATGGCTACACCTTC. Protein product: CATSDSGTGIGYGYTF. The V call is TRBV24-1, the J call TRBJ1-2; TRBD1 agrees at 9 bases. The J segment lost 5 bases and the V segment lost 2 bases, leaving 8 bases of the junction unmatched. CDR1 and CDR2 from the germline V gene are KGHDR and SFDVKD. The CDR3 has 16 amino acids.

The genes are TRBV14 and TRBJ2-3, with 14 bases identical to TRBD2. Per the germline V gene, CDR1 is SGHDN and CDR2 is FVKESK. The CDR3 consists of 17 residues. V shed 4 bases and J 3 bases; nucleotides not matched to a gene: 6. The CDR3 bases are TGTGCCAGCAGCCCCGGGACTAGCGGGAGAAGAACAGATACGCAGTATTTT. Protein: CASSPGTSGRRTDTQYF.

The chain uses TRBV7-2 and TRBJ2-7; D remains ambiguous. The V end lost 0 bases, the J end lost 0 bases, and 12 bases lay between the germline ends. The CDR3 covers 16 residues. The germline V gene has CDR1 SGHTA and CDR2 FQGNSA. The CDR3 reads CASSLARISGSYEQYF. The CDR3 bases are TGTGCCAGCAGCTTAGCCAGGATTTCTGGCTCCTACGAGCAGTACTTC.

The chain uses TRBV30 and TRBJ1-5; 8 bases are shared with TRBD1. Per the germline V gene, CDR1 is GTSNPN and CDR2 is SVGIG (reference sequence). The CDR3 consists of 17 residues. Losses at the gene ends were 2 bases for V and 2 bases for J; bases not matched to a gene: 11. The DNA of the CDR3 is TGTGCCTGGAGTATAGAACCACGGACAGGGCGCAATCAGCCCCAGCATTTT. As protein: CAWSIEPRTGRNQPQHF.

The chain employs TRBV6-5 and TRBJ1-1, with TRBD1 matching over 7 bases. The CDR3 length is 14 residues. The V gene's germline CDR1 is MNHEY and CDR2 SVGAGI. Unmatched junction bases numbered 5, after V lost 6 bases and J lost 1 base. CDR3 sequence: CASSHRDRNTEAFF. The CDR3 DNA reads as TGTGCCAGCAGCCACCGGGACAGGAACACTGAAGCTTTCTTT.

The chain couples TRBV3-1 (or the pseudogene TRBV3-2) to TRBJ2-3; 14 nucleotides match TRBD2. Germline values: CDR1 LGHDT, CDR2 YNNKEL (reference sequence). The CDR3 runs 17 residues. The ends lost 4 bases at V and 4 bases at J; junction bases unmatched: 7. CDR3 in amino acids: CASSRGGLAGVADTQYF. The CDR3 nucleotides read TGTGCCAGCAGCCGAGGGGGACTAGCGGGAGTGGCAGATACGCAGTATTTT.

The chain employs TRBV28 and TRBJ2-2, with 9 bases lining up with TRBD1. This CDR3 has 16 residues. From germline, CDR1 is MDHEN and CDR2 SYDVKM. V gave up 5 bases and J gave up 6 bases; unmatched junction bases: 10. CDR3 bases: TGTGCCAGCAGTGAATTTCACAGGGGGCGCGCCGGGGAGCTGTTTTTT. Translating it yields CASSEFHRGRAGELFF.